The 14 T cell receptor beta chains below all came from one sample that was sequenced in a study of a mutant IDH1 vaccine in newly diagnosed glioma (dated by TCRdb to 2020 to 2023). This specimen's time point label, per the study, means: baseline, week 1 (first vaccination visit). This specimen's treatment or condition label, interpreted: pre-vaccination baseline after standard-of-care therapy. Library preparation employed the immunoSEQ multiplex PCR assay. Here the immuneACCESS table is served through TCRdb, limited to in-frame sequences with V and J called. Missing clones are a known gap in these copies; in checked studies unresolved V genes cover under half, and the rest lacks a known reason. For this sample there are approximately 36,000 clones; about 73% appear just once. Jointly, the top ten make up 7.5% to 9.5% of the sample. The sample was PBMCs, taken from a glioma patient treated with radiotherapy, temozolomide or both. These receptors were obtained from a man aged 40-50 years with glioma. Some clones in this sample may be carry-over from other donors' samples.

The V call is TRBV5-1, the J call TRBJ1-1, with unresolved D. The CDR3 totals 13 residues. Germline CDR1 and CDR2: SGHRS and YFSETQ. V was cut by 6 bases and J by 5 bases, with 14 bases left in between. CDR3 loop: CASTEGRGTEAFF. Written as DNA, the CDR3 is TGCGCCAGCACGGAGGGCCGAGGGACTGAAGCTTTCTTT.

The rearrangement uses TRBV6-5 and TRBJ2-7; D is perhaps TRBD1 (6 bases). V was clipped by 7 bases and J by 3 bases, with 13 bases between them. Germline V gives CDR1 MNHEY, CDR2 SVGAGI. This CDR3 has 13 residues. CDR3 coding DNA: TGTGCCAGCAAGCTGACAGGTTACTACGAGCAGTACTTC. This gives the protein CASKLTGYYEQYF.

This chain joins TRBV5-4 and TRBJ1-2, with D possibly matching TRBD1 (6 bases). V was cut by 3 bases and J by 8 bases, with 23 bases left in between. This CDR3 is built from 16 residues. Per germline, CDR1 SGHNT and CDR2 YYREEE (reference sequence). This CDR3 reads CASSWGGTPLSGGYTF. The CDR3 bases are TGTGCCAGCAGCTGGGGAGGGACACCCCTCTCCGGGGGCTACACCTTC.

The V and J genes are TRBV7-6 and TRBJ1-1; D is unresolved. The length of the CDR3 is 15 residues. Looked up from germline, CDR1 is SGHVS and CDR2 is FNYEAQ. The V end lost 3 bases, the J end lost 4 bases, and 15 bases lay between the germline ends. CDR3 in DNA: TGTGCCAGCAGCTTGCGTCGCGTGGGTCTCACTGAAGCTTTCTTT. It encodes CASSLRRVGLTEAFF. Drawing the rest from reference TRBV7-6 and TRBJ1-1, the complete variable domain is GAGVSQSPRYKVTKRGQDVALRCDPISGHVSLYWYRQALGQGPEFLTYFNYEAQQDKSGLPNDRFSAERPEGSISTLTIQRTEQRDSAMYRCASSLRRVGLTEAFFGQGTRLTVV.

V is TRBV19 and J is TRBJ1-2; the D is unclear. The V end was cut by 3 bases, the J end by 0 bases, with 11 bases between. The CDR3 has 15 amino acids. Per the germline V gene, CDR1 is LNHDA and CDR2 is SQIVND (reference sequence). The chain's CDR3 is CASSIRADSNYGYTF. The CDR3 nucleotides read TGTGCCAGTAGTATCCGGGCAGACTCTAACTATGGCTACACCTTC.

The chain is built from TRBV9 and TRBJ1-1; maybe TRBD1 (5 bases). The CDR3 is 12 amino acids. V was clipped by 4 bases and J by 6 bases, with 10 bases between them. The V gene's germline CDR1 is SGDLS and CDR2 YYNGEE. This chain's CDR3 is CASSPAGAEAFF. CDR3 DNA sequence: TGTGCCAGCAGCCCAGCGGGGGCTGAAGCTTTCTTT.

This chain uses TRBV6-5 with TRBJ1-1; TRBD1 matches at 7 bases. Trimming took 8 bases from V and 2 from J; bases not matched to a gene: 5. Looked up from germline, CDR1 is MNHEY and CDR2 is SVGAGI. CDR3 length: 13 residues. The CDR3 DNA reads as TGTGCCAGCCTCAGGGGGGTAAACACTGAAGCTTTCTTT. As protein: CASLRGVNTEAFF.

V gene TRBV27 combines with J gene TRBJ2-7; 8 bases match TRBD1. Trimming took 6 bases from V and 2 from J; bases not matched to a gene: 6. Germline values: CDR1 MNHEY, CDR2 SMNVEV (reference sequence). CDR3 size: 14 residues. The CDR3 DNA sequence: TGTGCCAGCAGCCGGACAGGGAATGCCTACGAGCAGTACTTC. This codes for CASSRTGNAYEQYF.

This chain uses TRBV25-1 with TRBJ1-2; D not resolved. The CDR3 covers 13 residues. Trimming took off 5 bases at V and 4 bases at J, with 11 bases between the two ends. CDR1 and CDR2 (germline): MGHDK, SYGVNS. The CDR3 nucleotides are TGTGCCAGCAGTATCGGCAGCAGCTATGGCTACACCTTC. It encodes CASSIGSSYGYTF.

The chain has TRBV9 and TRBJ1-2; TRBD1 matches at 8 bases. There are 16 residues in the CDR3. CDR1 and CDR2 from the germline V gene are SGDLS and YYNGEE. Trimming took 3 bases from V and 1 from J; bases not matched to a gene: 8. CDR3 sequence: CASSGSRGQGNYGYTF. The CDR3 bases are TGTGCCAGCAGCGGATCCAGGGGGCAGGGTAACTATGGCTACACCTTC.

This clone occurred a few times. This CDR3 is CASSLAGGIGQPQHF. CDR3 nucleotides: TGTGCCAGCAGCTTAGCTGGTGGGATCGGGCAGCCCCAGCATTTT. The J gene is TRBJ1-5, the V gene TRBV7-2; D gene uncertain. The V and J ends lost 0 bases and 7 bases respectively, with 13 bases between them. There are 15 residues in the CDR3. Germline-derived CDR1 and CDR2 are SGHTA and FQGNSA.

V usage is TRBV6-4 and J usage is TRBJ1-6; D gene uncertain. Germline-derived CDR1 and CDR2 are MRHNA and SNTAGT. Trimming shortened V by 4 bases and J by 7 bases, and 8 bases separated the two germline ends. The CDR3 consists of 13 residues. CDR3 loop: CASSVEENSPLHF. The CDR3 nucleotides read TGTGCCAGCAGTGTAGAAGAAAATTCACCCCTCCACTTT.

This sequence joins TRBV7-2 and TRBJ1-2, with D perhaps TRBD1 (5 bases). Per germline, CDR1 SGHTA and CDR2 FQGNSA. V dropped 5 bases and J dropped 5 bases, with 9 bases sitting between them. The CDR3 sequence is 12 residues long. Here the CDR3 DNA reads TGTGCCAGCAGCGAGGCAGGGTATGGCTACACCTTC. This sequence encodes CASSEAGYGYTF.

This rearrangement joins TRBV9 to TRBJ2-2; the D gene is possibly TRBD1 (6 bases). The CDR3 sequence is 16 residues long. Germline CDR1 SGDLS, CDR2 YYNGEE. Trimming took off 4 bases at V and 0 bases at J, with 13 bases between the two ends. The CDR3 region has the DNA TGTGCCAGCAGCTTGGGGGCAGGGGCGAACACCGGGGAGCTGTTTTTT. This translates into CASSLGAGANTGELFF.